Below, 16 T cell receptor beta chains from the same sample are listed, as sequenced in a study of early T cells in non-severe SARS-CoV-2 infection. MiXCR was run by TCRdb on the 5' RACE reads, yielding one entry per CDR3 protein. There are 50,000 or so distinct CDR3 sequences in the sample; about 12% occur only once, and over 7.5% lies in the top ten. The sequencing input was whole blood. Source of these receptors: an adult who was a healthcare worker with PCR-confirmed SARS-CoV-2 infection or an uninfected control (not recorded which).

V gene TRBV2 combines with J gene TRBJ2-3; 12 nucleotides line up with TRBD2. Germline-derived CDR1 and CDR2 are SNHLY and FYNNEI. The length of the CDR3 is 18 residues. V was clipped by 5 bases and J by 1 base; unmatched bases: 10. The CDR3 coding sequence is TGTGCCAGCAGTTATGATCGGACTAGCGGGGTCGGCACAGATACGCAGTATTTT. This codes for CASSYDRTSGVGTDTQYF. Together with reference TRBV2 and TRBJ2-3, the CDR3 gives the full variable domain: EPEVTQTPSHQVTQMGQEVILRCVPISNHLYFYWYRQILGQKVEFLVSFYNNEISEKSEIFDDQFSVERPDGSNFTLKIRSTKLEDSAMYFCASSYDRTSGVGTDTQYFGPGTRLTVL.

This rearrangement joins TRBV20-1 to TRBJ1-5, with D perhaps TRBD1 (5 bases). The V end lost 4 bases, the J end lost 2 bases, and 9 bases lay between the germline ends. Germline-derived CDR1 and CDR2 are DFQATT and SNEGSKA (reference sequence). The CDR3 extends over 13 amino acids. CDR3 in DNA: TGCAGTGCTACCCAAGGGGGCAATCAGCCCCAGCATTTT. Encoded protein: CSATQGGNQPQHF.

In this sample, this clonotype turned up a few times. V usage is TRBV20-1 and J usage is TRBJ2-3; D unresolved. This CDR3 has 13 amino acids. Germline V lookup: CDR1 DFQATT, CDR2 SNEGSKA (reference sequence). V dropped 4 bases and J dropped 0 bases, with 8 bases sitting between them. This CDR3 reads CSATAVSTDTQYF. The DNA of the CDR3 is TGCAGTGCTACGGCAGTCAGCACAGATACGCAGTATTTT.

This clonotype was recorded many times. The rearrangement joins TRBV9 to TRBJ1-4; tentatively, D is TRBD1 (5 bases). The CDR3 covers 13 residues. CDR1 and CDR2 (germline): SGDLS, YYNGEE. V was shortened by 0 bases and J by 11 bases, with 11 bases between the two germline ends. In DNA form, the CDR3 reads TGTGCCAGCAGCGTAGCGGGCAGGGATAAACTGTTTTTT. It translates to CASSVAGRDKLFF.

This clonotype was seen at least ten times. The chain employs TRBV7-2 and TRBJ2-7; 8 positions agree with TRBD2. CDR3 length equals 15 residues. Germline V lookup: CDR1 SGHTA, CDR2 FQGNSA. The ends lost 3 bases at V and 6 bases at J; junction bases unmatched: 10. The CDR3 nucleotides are TGTGCCAGCAGCTTCAGCAGCGGGAGAAATCGCGAGCAGTACTTC. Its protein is CASSFSSGRNREQYF.

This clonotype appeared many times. CDR3 in DNA: TGCGCCAGCAGCCGGGCCCTAGGACTGATAGCGAACACCGGGGAGCTGTTTTTT. It translates to CASSRALGLIANTGELFF. The chain couples TRBV4-3 to TRBJ2-2, with D possibly TRBD2 on 5 matching bases. This CDR3 has 18 amino acids. Per the germline V gene, CDR1 is LGHNA and CDR2 is YSLEER. Trimming shortened V by 4 bases and J by 0 bases, and 18 bases separated the two germline ends.

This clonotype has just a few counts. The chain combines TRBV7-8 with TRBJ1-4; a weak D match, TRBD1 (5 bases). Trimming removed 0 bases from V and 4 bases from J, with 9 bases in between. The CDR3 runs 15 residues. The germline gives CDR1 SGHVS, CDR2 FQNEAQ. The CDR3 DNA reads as TGTGCCAGCAGCTTAGCGGGGGGAAGTAATGAAAAACTGTTTTTT. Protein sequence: CASSLAGGSNEKLFF.

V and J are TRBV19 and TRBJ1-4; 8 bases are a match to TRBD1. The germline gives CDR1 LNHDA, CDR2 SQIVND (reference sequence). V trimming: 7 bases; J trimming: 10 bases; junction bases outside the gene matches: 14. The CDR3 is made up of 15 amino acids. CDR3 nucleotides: TGTGCCAGTATCGCGGATCAGGGGGCGCGAGGAAAACTGTTTTTT. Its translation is CASIADQGARGKLFF.

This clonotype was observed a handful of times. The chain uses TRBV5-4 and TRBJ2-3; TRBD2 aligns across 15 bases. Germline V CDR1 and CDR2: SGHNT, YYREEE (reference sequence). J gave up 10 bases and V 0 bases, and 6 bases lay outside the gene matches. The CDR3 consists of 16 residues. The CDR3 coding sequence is TGTGCCAGCAGCTTGGGGACTAGCGGGGGGGCCCCATCGCAGTATTTT. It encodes CASSLGTSGGAPSQYF.

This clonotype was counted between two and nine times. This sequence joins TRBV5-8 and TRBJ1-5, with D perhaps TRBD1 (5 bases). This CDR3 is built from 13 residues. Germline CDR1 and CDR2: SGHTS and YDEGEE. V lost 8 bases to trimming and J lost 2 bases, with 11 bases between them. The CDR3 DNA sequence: TGTGCCAGTTCAGGGTGGGGCAATCAGCCCCAGCATTTT. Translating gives CASSGWGNQPQHF.

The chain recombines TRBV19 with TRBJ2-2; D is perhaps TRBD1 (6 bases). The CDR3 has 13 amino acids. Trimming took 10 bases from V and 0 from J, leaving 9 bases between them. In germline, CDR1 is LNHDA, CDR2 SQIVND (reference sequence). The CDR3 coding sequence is TGTGCCATTGGACAGACGAACACCGGGGAGCTGTTTTTT. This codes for CAIGQTNTGELFF.

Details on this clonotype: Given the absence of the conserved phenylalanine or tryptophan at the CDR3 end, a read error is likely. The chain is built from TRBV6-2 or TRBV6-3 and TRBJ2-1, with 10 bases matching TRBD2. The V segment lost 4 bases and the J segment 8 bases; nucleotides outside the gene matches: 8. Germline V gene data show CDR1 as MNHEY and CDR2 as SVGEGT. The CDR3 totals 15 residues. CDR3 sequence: CASSFGVAGGDEQFS. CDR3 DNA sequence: TGTGCCAGCAGTTTCGGAGTAGCGGGAGGTGATGAGCAGTTCTCC.

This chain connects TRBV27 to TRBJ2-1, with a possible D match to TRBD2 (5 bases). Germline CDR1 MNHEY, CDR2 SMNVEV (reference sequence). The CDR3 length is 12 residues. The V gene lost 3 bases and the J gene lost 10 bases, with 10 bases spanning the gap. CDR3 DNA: TGTGCCAGCAGTTTTGGGGAGTCGGAGCAGTTCTTC. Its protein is CASSFGESEQFF.

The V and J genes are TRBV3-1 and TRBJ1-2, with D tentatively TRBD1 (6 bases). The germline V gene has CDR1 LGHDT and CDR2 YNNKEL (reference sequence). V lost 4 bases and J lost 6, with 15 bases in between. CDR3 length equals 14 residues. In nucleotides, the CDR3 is TGTGCCAGCAGCCTCACCCGACAGGCCCATGGCTACACCTTC. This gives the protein CASSLTRQAHGYTF. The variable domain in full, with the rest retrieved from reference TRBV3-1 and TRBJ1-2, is DTAVSQTPKYLVTQMGNDKSIKCEQNLGHDTMYWYKQDSKKFLKIMFSYNNKELIINETVPNRFSPKSPDKAHLNLHINSLELGDSAVYFCASSLTRQAHGYTFGSGTRLTVV.

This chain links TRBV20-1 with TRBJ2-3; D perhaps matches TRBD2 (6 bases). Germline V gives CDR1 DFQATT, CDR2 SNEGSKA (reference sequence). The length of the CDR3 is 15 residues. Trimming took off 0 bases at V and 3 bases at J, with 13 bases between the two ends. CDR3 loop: CSAREVGRGTDTQYF. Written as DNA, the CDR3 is TGCAGTGCTAGAGAGGTCGGGAGAGGAACAGATACGCAGTATTTT.

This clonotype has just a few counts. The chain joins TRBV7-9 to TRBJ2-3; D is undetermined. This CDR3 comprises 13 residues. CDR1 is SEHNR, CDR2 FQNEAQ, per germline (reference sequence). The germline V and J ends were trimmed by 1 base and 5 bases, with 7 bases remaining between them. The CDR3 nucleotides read TGTGCCAGCAGCTTAGGATCGGGAGATACGCAGTATTTT. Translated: CASSLGSGDTQYF.